What follows is one TCR beta chain and its context. V gave up 0 bases and J gave up 0 bases, with 11 bases separating them. The CDR3 spans 16 residues. Germline values: CDR1 KGHSH, CDR2 LQKENI. The record originates from a study of T cell responses to AZD1222 COVID-19 vaccine. Only in-frame clones appear in the TCRdb table, and some are missing; sequencing was by immunoSEQ multiplex PCR. This sample yields about 150,000 clones, of which more than 75% are seen a single time; about 19% belongs to the top ten. The sequenced sample was peripheral blood, obtained on day 0 of AZD1222 vaccination. The genes are TRBV18 and TRBJ1-1; D gene ambiguous. The sequence was collected from an adult in good health. The CDR3 spells CASSPPLLLVNTEAFF. DNA for the CDR3: TGTGCCAGCTCACCACCCTTGCTGTTAGTGAACACTGAAGCTTTCTTT.